Reported below is one T cell receptor beta chain. Its target is not known. This entry is derived from a study of neurological immune-mediated disorders. 5'RACE with 10-nucleotide random UMIs produced the cDNA. TCRdb fed the 5' RACE reads into MiXCR, producing one record per CDR3 protein. The top ten hold about 2% of the sample, which has tens of thousands of distinct CDR3 sequences, around 3.8% seen once. Per germline, CDR1 MNHNS and CDR2 SASEGT. Between the trimmed V and J ends, which lost 2 bases and 6 bases, there was a span of 7 bases. The CDR3 runs to 13 residues. Findings and caveats of the study: No link was found between any clinical or MRI feature and the multiple sclerosis repertoire cluster. When the repertoires were sorted by phylogenetic grouping, those of 18 of 34 multiple sclerosis patients ended up in one related-CDR3 cluster, a possible signature.

For sorted libraries, the input was about 1 million CD4+ or CD8+ T cells. The source of this sequence is a woman in her thirties or forties with multiple sclerosis. The chain combines TRBV6-1 with TRBJ2-2; D not certain. Sequencing was performed on CD4+ T cells from blood. The chain's CDR3 is CASSEMPAGELFF. The CDR3 coding sequence is TGTGCCAGCAGTGAAATGCCCGCCGGGGAGCTGTTTTTT.